Only a few counts were recorded for the clone carrying this T cell receptor beta chain. The antigen remains unidentified. Profiled with immunoSEQ multiplex PCR; TCRdb holds only in-frame clones, not every one. The repertoire includes 20,000 to 25,000 clones, about 60% of them detected once, and 8% to 13% sits in the top ten. This sample was included in a study of CD4 T cells in relation to SARS-CoV-2 and coronaviruses. Study summary: PBMCs were cultured with antigen for nine to eleven days before TCR beta sequencing. No peptide or an HIV-1 Nef peptide pool served as negative control.

Unexposed donor CD4+ T cells date from 2011-2018, before the COVID-19 pandemic. The cells were cultured for around ten days before CD4+ T cells were isolated. Testing used SARS-CoV-2 S/N and four cold-coronavirus spikes on unexposed-donor CD4+ T cells, cells permitting. Approximately 1.9 million PBMCs per well were cultured with around 10 IU/ml IL-2. V was clipped by 4 bases and J by 4 bases; unmatched bases: 4. Germline lookup yields CDR1 LNHDA and CDR2 SQIVND (reference sequence). This CDR3 is built from 13 residues. Sequenced: CD4+ T cells from PBMCs, cultured in vitro. The gene calls are TRBV19 and TRBJ2-7, with TRBD1 identical over 7 bases. The source is a human donor in good health. Here the CDR3 reads CASSSDREYEQYF. In nucleotides, the CDR3 is TGTGCCAGTAGTAGTGACAGGGAGTACGAGCAGTACTTC.